Listed below are T cell receptor beta chains from one sample, sequenced in a study of blood T cell repertoires in COVID-19. Generated by immunoSEQ multiplex PCR, the TCRdb table keeps only in-frame clones and is missing some. The repertoire holds roughly 24,000 clones, with around 90% as singletons. What was sequenced was peripheral blood. These receptor sequences come from a woman in her 70s with active COVID-19. CDR3s include the opening cysteine and the closing phenylalanine or tryptophan. Each record gives: V gene, J gene, D gene, clone size, CDR3 DNA, CDR3 protein. A D gene is named only where the DNA matches it firmly. Clone sizes are given selectively: once, few, many, or a class where the clone is expanded.

>TRBV18|TRBJ2-2|TRBD1|.
TGTGCCAGCTCACCGAAATCGGGACAGGAAAAGGGGAACACCGGGGAGCTGTTTTTT
CASSPKSGQEKGNTGELFF
>TRBV7-2|TRBJ2-2|TRBD1|.
TGTGCCAGCGCGACCCCCGGACAGGGAAAGAACACCGGGGAGCTGTTTTTT
CASATPGQGKNTGELFF
>TRBV4-3|TRBJ1-4|.|.
TGCGCCAGCAGCCATCCCGGACAGATTGCTAATGAAAAACTGTTTTTT
CASSHPGQIANEKLFF
>TRBV18|TRBJ1-1|.|.
TGTGCCAGCTCACCACAGGGGAAGGGCTTCATGAACACTGAAGCTTTCTTT
CASSPQGKGFMNTEAFF
>TRBV18|TRBJ1-5|.|.
TGTGCCAGCTCAGCATCAGGGATCGGCCAGCCCCAGCATTTT
CASSASGIGQPQHF
>TRBV7-2|TRBJ2-3|.|.
TGTGCCAGCAGCTTAATAAAGGCTAGCGCAGATACGCAGTATTTT
CASSLIKASADTQYF
>TRBV18|TRBJ1-4|.|.
TGTGCCAGCTCACGATACGACACCGGGGCAACTAATGAAAAACTGTTTTTT
CASSRYDTGATNEKLFF
>TRBV7-8|TRBJ1-1|.|.
TGTGCCAGCAGCCGACTATTAAGAGCTTTCTTT
CASSRLLRAFF
>TRBV15|TRBJ1-6|TRBD1|.
TGTGCCACCAGCAGATCAGGACAGGGGAATTCACCCCTCCACTTT
CATSRSGQGNSPLHF
>TRBV3-1/TRBV3-2|TRBJ1-1|.|once
TGTGCCAGCCGGGGGGGGACTGAAGCTTTCTTT
CASRGGTEAFF
>TRBV6-1|TRBJ2-3|.|.
TGTGCCAGCAGTGACCTGACAGGGACTAGCACAGATACGCAGTATTTT
CASSDLTGTSTDTQYF
>TRBV5-1|TRBJ1-1|.|once
TGCGCCAGCAGCTTGAAGGGGGAGTTGGGCACTGAAGCTTTCTTT
CASSLKGELGTEAFF
>TRBV15|TRBJ2-3|TRBD2|.
TGTGCCACCAGCAGAGATCGTTCTAGCGGGGGAACAGATACGCAGTATTTT
CATSRDRSSGGTDTQYF
>TRBV7-8|TRBJ1-6|TRBD1|.
TGTGCCAGCAGCCTTGGGGACAGGGGACATAATTCACCCCTCCACTTT
CASSLGDRGHNSPLHF
>TRBV6-2/TRBV6-3|TRBJ2-2|TRBD2|.
TGTGCCAGCAGATACGGACTAGCGGGGACCGGGGAGCTGTTTTTT
CASRYGLAGTGELFF
>TRBV5-4|TRBJ2-2|.|.
TGTGCCAGCAGCCCCTGGGGGGGGGCAATCACCGGGGAGCTGTTTTTT
CASSPWGGAITGELFF
>TRBV24-1|TRBJ2-7|TRBD1|once
TGTGCCACCAGTGAGTCCGGGACAGGGGGCCATTACGAGCAGTACTTC
CATSESGTGGHYEQYF
>TRBV28|TRBJ2-5|TRBD1|.
TGTGCCAGCAGTACCAACAGGGGGCTTATGGAGACCCAGTACTTC
CASSTNRGLMETQYF
>TRBV11-2|TRBJ1-4|.|.
TGTGCCAGCAGCTCAGGGCCAACTAATGAAAAACTGTTTTTT
CASSSGPTNEKLFF
>TRBV11-3|TRBJ2-5|TRBD2|.
TGTGCCAGCAGCCGGGGACTAGCGGGGGCTCAAGAGACCCAGTACTTC
CASSRGLAGAQETQYF
>TRBV5-1|TRBJ2-3|TRBD2|.
TGCGCCAGCAGCGAGGGGACTAGCGGTTTACTAGATACGCAGTATTTT
CASSEGTSGLLDTQYF
>TRBV19|TRBJ1-6|.|.
TGTGCCAGTACCCCTTTCGTCGAACCAAGGTCCGGGACTCTCTATTCACCCCTCCACTTT
CASTPFVEPRSGTLYSPLHF
>TRBV28|TRBJ2-3|TRBD2|.
TGTGCCAGCAGTTTAACAGGGACTAGCCGCACAGATACGCAGTATTTT
CASSLTGTSRTDTQYF
>TRBV29-1|TRBJ1-1|.|.
TGCAGCGTTGAAGATCTCTCGGGCAGGGGCACTGAAGCTTTCTTT
CSVEDLSGRGTEAFF
>TRBV6-2/TRBV6-3|TRBJ2-3|.|.
TGTGCCAGCAGTTGGGTGGCGGGGTTCGGCACAGATACGCAGTATTTT
CASSWVAGFGTDTQYF
>TRBV2|TRBJ1-2|TRBD1|.
TGTGCCAGCATTCTCGACAGGGGTTCAGGCTACACCTTC
CASILDRGSGYTF
>TRBV5-1|TRBJ2-7|.|.
TGCGCCAGCAGCCAGCCGCGGGACAGCGCCTACGAGCAGTACTTC
CASSQPRDSAYEQYF
>TRBV6-5|TRBJ2-7|.|large
TGTGCCAGCAGTTACGGCCCGGGGGGCCAATACGAGCAGTACTTC
CASSYGPGGQYEQYF
>TRBV24-1|TRBJ1-1|TRBD1|few
TGTGCCACCAGTGACCCTACAGGGGGCTTTCCTGAAGCTTTCTTT
CATSDPTGGFPEAFF
>TRBV3-1/TRBV3-2|TRBJ2-7|.|.
TGTGCCAGCAGTCCTTCCGTCCCAGGAGGCGAGCAGTACTTC
CASSPSVPGGEQYF
>TRBV7-2|TRBJ2-3|.|.
TGTGCCAGCAGCTTAGATCGGGGACACACAGATACGCAGTATTTT
CASSLDRGHTDTQYF
>TRBV7-9|TRBJ1-5|.|once
TGTGCCAGCAGCTTAGACGGGAACCAGCCCCAGCATTTT
CASSLDGNQPQHF
>TRBV19|TRBJ2-1|TRBD1|few
TGTGCCAGTAGTACCGGGACAGGGGCCTACAATGAGCAGTTCTTC
CASSTGTGAYNEQFF
>TRBV7-2|TRBJ1-3|.|.
TGTGCCAGCAGCCTAGAATACTCTGGAAACACCATATATTTT
CASSLEYSGNTIYF
>TRBV9|TRBJ2-5|.|.
TGTGCCACCTTTCCTGTCCAAAACCCGACAGCTACCAGGGAGACCCAGTACTTC
CATFPVQNPTATRETQYF
>TRBV5-5|TRBJ2-5|TRBD2|.
TGTGCCAGCAGCTTCGCCCGGGACTATTTGACCCAGTACTTC
CASSFARDYLTQYF
>TRBV5-8|TRBJ1-3|.|.
TGTGCCAGCAGCCCTAGGGGCTCTGGAAACACCATATATTTT
CASSPRGSGNTIYF
>TRBV12-3/TRBV12-4|TRBJ1-2|.|once
TGTGCCAGCAGTTCGGGACTTTGGGGCTACACCTTC
CASSSGLWGYTF
>TRBV6-1|TRBJ1-6|.|.
TGTGCCAGCAGTGTGAACAGTCTCTCCTATAATTCACCCCTCCACTTT
CASSVNSLSYNSPLHF
>TRBV6-6|TRBJ2-7|TRBD2|.
TGTGCCAGCAGTTCCACTAGCGGGGGGCGTTACGAGCAGTACTTC
CASSSTSGGRYEQYF
>TRBV15|TRBJ2-5|.|.
TGTGCCACCAGCAGAGGAGCAGGGCACTTTTCACAAGAGACCCAGTACTTC
CATSRGAGHFSQETQYF
>TRBV5-4|TRBJ2-3|.|.
TGTGCCAGCAGCTTGTGGCGGAATACGCAGTATTTT
CASSLWRNTQYF
>TRBV5-5|TRBJ2-5|TRBD1|.
TGTGCCAGCAGCGGACAGGACAGGGGGGTACAAGAGACCCAGTACTTC
CASSGQDRGVQETQYF
>TRBV6-6|TRBJ2-4|TRBD2|.
TGTGCCAGCAGTTACGTAGACCAGCGGGGGAACCAGTACTTC
CASSYVDQRGNQYF
>TRBV5-5|TRBJ1-2|TRBD1|.
TGTGCCAGCAGCTTGGGGGACAGGGTGGGCTACACCTTC
CASSLGDRVGYTF
>TRBV5-1|TRBJ1-2|TRBD1|.
TGCGCCAGCAGCTTGGTCTCGGACAGGGTTGGCTACACCTTC
CASSLVSDRVGYTF
>TRBV9|TRBJ2-7|TRBD1|.
TGTGCCAGCAGCACCGGGACAGGCGCCTACGAGCAGTACTTC
CASSTGTGAYEQYF
>TRBV18|TRBJ2-7|TRBD2|.
TGTGCCAGCTCGCTAGGACTAGCGGGGGGGATCTCCTACGAGCAGTACTTC
CASSLGLAGGISYEQYF
>TRBV6-6|TRBJ2-1|.|few
TGTGCCAGCAGGTGGGGACAACCCTACAATGAGCAGTTCTTC
CASRWGQPYNEQFF
>TRBV27|TRBJ1-6|.|.
TGTGCCAGCACCTCGGGCAGGGCGGATAATTCACCCCTCCACTTT
CASTSGRADNSPLHF
>TRBV7-9|TRBJ1-2|.|.
TGTGCCAGCAGCTTAGTGGCAGGGCAGGATAACTATGGCTACACCTTC
CASSLVAGQDNYGYTF
>TRBV6-1|TRBJ1-5|.|.
TGTGCCAGCAGTGAACAGAGTCGAACTAACCAGCCCCAGCATTTT
CASSEQSRTNQPQHF
>TRBV27|TRBJ1-3|.|.
TGTGCCAGCAGTCCATCACAGGGAAACTCTGGAAACACCATATATTTT
CASSPSQGNSGNTIYF
>TRBV28|TRBJ1-2|TRBD1|.
TGTGCCAGCAGTTCGACAGGGTTTGGCTACACCTTC
CASSSTGFGYTF
>TRBV7-2|TRBJ2-7|TRBD2|.
TGTGCCAGCAGCTTAGGGCTAGCGGGGTTAGGCGAGCAGTACTTC
CASSLGLAGLGEQYF
>TRBV7-8|TRBJ1-4|.|.
TGTGCCAGCAGCCTCTCCGGCAGGGTCGGGCTTAATGAAAAACTGTTTTTT
CASSLSGRVGLNEKLFF
>TRBV6-5|TRBJ2-3|TRBD2|.
TGTGCCAGCAGTCAGGGACTAGCGGGCGCAGATACGCAGTATTTT
CASSQGLAGADTQYF
>TRBV7-7|TRBJ2-2|.|.
TGTGCTAGCAGCCCGGCTCAACAGGGCACCGGGGAGCTGTTTTTT
CASSPAQQGTGELFF
>TRBV7-3|TRBJ2-2|TRBD1|.
TGTGCCAGCAGCGTACAGGGGGCTATCTCCGGGGAGCTGTTTTTT
CASSVQGAISGELFF
>TRBV12-3/TRBV12-4|TRBJ1-1|.|few
TGTGCCAGCAGCCGGGGGGGGCCTGAAGCTTTCTTT
CASSRGGPEAFF